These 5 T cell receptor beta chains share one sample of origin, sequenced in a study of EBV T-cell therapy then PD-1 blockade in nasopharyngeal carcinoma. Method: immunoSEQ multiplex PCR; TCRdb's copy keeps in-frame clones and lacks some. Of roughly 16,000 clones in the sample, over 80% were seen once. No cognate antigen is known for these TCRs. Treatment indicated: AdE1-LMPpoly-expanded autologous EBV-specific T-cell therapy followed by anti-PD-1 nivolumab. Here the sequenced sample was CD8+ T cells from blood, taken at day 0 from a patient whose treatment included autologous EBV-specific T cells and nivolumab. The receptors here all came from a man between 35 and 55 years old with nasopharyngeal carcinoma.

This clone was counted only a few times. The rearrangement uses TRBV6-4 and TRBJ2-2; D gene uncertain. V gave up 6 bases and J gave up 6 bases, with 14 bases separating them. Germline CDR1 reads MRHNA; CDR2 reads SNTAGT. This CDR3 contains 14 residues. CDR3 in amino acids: CASSPDPESGELFF. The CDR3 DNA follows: TGTGCCAGCAGCCCCGACCCGGAGTCCGGGGAGCTGTTTTTT.

DNA for the CDR3: TGTGCCAGCAGTGAGCGAGGAGCGCTCTACAATGAGCAGTTCTTC. Protein sequence: CASSERGALYNEQFF. V and J are TRBV6-2 or TRBV6-3 and TRBJ2-1; D remains ambiguous. V lost 5 bases and J 3 bases, leaving 14 bases between the germline ends. CDR3 size: 15 residues. CDR1 and CDR2 (germline): MNHEY, SVGEGT.

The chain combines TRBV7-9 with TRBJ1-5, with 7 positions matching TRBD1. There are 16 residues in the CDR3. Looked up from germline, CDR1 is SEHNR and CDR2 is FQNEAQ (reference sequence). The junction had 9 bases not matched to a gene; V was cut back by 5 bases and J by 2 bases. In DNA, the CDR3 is TGTGCCAGCAGCCCCTCGATGACAGGGCGCAATCAGCCCCAGCATTTT. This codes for CASSPSMTGRNQPQHF.

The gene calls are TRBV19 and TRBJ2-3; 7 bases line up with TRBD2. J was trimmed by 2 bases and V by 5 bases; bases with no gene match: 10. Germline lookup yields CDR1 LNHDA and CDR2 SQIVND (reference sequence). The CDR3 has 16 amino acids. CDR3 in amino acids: CASSARVGGITDTQYF. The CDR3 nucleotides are TGTGCCAGTAGTGCCCGTGTGGGGGGGATCACAGATACGCAGTATTTT.

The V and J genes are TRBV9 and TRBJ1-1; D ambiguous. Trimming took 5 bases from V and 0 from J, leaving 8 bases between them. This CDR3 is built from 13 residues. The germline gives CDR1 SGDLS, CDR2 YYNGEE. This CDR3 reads CASRRTVNTEAFF. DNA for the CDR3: TGTGCCAGCAGACGGACGGTGAACACTGAAGCTTTCTTT. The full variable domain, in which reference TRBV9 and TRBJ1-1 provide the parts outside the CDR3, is DSGVTQTPKHLITATGQRVTLRCSPRSGDLSVYWYQQSLDQGLQFLIQYYNGEERAKGNILERFSAQQFPDLHSELNLSSLELGDSALYFCASRRTVNTEAFFGQGTRLTVV.